This record looks at one T cell receptor (beta chain) sequence and its context. Its antigen is undetermined. Germline-derived CDR1 and CDR2 are SGHNT and YYREEE (reference sequence). The J segment lost 12 bases and the V segment lost 4 bases, leaving 10 bases of the junction unmatched. There are 14 residues in the CDR3. Profiling relied on immunoSEQ multiplex PCR, and the TCRdb table lists in-frame clones only, not all of them. Here the sample spans fewer than 55,000 clones, 65% to 85% being singletons. This sample was included in a study of OX40 agonist ivuxolimab in advanced cancers. Study-level information: Every 2 weeks, patients got intravenous ivuxolimab at one of six dose levels (0.01-10 mg/kg).

Overall study results and limits: Clonal expansion was seen in CD4+ and CD8+ blood T cells by week 6 at 0.1 to 3.0 mg/kg. Antigen specificity remained undetermined for the expanded peripheral T cells. Relatively little clonal expansion, among the lowest observed, appeared in partial responders at 0.1-3.0 mg/kg.

The chain links TRBV5-4 to TRBJ2-3; TRBD1 matches at 11 bases. The TCR originated in an adult with an advanced solid tumor such as melanoma, head and neck, liver or kidney cancer. The sample here was CD4+ or CD8+ T cells sorted from blood, taken in a trial of the OX40 agonist ivuxolimab. The CDR3 loop is CASSPPDRGRIQYF. For the CDR3, the DNA is TGTGCCAGCAGCCCACCGGACAGGGGGCGCATCCAGTATTTT.